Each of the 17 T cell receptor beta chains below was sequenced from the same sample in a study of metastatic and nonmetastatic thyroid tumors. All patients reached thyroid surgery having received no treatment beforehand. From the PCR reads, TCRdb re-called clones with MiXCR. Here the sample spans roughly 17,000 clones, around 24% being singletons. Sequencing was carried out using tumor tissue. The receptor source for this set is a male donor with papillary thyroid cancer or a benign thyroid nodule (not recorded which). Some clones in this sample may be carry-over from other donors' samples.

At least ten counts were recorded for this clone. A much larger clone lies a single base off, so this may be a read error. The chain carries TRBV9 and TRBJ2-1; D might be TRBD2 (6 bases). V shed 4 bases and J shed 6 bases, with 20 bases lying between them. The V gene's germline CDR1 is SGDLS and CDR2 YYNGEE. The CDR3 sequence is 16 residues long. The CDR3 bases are TGTGCCAGCAGCAGCCGGGACGGGGGTTGGACCAATGAGCAGTTCTTC. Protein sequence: CASSSRDGGWTNEQFF.

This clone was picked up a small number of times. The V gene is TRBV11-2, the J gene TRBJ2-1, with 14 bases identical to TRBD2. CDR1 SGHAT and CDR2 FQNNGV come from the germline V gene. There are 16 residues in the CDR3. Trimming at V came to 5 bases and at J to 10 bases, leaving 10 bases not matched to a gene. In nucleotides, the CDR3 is TGTGCCAGCAGCCCCGTGGGACTAGCGGGAGTTCGGGAGCAGTTCTTC. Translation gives CASSPVGLAGVREQFF.

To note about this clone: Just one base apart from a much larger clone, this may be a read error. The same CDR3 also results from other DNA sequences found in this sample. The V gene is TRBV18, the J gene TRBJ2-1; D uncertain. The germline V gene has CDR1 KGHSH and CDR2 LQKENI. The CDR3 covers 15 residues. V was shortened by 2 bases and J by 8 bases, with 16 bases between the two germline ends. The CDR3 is CASSPVTPPTDEQFF. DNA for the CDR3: TGTGCCAGCTCACCAGTAACACCCCCTACGGATGAGCAGTTCTTC.

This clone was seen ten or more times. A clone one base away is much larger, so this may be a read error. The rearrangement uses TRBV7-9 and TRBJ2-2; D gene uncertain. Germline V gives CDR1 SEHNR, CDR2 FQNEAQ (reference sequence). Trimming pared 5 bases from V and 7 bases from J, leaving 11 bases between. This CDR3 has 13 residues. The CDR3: CASSPDELGELFF. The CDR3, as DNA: TGTGCCAGCAGCCCGGACGAACTCGGGGAGCTGTTTTTT.

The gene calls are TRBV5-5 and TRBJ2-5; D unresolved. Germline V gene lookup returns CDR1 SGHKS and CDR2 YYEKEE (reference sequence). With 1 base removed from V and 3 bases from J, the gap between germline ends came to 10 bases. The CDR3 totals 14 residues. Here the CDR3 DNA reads TGTGCCAGCAGCTTGTTGTGGGCAGAAGAGACCCAGTACTTC. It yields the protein CASSLLWAEETQYF.

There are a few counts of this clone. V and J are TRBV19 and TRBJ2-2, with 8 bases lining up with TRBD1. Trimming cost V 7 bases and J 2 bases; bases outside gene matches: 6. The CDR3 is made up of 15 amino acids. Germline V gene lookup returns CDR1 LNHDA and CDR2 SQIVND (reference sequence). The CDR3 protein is CASKPGQANTGELFF. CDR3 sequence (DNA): TGTGCCAGTAAGCCGGGACAGGCTAACACCGGGGAGCTGTTTTTT. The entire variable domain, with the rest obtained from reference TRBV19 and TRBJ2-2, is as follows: DGGITQSPKYLFRKEGQNVTLSCEQNLNHDAMYWYRQDPGQGLRLIYYSQIVNDFQKGDIAEGYSVSREKKESFPLTVTSAQKNPTAFYLCASKPGQANTGELFFGEGSRLTVL.

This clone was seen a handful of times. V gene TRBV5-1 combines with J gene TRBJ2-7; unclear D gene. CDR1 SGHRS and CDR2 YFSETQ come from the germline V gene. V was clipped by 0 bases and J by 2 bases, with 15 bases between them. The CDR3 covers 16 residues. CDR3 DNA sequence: TGCGCCAGCAGCTTGGAAACCGTTCGAACAACCTACGAGCAGTACTTC. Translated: CASSLETVRTTYEQYF.

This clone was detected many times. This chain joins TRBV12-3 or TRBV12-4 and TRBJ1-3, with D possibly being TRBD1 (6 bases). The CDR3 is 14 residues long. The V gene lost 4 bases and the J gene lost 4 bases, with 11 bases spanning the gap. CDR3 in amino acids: CASSSQGRGNTIYF. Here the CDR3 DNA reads TGTGCCAGCAGTTCTCAGGGGAGGGGAAACACCATATATTTT.

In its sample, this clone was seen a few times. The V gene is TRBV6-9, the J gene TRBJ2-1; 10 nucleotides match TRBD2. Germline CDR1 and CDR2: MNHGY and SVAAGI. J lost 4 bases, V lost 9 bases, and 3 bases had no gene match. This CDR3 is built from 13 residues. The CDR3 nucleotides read TGTGCCAGGGTACTAGCGGGGTACAATGAGCAGTTCTTC. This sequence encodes CARVLAGYNEQFF.

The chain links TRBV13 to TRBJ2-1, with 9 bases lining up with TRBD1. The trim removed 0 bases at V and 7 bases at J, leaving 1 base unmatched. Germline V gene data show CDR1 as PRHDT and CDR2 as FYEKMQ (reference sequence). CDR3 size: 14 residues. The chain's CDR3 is CASSLGQGANEQFF. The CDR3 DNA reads TGTGCCAGCAGCTTAGGACAGGGGGCTAATGAGCAGTTCTTC.

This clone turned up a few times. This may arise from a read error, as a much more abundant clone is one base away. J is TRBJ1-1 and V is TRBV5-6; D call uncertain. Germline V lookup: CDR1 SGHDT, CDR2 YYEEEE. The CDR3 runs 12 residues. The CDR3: CSSSLEFTEAFF. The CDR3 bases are TGTTCCAGCAGCTTGGAGTTCACTGAAGCTTTCTTT.

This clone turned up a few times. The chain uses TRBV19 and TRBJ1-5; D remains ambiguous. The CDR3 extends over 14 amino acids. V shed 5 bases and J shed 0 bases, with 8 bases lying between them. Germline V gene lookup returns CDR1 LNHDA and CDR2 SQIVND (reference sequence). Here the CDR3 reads CASSPRPSNQPQHF. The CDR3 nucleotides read TGTGCCAGTAGTCCCAGACCTAGCAATCAGCCCCAGCATTTT.

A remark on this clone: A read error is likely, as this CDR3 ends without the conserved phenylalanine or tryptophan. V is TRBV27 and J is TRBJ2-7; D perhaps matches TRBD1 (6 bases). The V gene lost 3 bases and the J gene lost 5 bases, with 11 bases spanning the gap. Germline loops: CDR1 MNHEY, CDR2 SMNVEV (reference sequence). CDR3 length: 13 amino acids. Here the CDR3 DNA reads TGTGCCAGCAGTTTGTCAGGGGTCCACGAGCAGTACTTA. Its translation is CASSLSGVHEQYL.

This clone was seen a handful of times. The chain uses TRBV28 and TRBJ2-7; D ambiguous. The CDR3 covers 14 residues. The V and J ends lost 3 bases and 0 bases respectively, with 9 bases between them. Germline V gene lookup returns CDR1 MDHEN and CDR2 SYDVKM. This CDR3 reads CASSLIGDSYEQYF. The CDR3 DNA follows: TGTGCCAGCAGTTTGATAGGAGACTCCTACGAGCAGTACTTC.

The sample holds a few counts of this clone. CDR3 bases: TGTGCCAGTAGTAACCAAGGAGGGGGGGCCGGGGAGCTGTTTTTT. Translating gives CASSNQGGGAGELFF. The rearrangement uses TRBV19 and TRBJ2-2, with a weak D call TRBD2 (7 bases). The CDR3 has 15 amino acids. Germline CDR1 reads LNHDA; CDR2 reads SQIVND (reference sequence). V gave up 4 bases and J gave up 6 bases, with 15 bases separating them.

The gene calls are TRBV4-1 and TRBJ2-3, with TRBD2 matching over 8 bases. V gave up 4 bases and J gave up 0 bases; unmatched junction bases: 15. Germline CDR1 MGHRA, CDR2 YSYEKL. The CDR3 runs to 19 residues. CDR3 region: CASSPLTSVSGVSTDTQYF. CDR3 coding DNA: TGCGCCAGCAGCCCCTTGACTAGCGTGAGCGGGGTTAGCACAGATACGCAGTATTTT.

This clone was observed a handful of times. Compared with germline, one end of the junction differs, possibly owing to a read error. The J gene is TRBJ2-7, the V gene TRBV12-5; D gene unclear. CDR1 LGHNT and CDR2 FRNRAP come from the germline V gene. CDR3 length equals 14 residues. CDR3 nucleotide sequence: TGTGCTAGTGCCCATGACCCAACTCCCTACGAGCATTACTTC. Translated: CASAHDPTPYEHYF.